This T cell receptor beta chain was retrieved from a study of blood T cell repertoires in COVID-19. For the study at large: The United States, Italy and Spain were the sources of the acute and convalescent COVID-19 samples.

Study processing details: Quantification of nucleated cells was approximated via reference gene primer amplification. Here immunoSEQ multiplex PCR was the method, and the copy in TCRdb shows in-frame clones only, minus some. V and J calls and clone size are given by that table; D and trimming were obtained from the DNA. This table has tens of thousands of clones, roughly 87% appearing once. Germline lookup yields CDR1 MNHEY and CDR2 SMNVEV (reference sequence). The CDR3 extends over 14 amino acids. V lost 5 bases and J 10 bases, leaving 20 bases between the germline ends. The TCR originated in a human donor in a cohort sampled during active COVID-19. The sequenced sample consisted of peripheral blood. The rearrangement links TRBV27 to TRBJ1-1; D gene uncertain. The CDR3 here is CASSLLAGSSGAFF. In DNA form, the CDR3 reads TGTGCCAGCAGTCTTCTGGCTGGTAGTTCGGGAGCTTTCTTT.